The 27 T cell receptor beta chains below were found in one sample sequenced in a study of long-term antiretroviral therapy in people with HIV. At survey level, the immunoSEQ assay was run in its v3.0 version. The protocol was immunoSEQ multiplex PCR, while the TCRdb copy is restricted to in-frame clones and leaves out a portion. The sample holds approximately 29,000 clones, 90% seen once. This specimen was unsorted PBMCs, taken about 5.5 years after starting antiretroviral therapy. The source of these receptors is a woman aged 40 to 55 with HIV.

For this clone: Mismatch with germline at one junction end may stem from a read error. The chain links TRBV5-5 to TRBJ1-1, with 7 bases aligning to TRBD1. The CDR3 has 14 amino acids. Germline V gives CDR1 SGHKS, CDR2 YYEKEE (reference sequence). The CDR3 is CASSLGQGGMGFLF. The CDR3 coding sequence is TGTGCCAGCAGCTTGGGACAGGGCGGAATGGGTTTTCTCTTT.

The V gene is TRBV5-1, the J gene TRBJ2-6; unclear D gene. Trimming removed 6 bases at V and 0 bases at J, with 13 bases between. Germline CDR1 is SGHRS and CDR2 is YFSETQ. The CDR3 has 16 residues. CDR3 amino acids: CASTPLASSGANVLTF. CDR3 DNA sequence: TGCGCCAGCACCCCCCTCGCGAGCTCTGGGGCCAACGTCCTGACTTTC.

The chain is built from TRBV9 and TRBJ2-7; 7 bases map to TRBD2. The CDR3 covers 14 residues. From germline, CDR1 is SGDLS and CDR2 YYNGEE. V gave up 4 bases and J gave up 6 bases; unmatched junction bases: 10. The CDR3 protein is CASSSSGLGSEQYF. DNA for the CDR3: TGTGCCAGCAGCTCCAGTGGACTAGGATCCGAGCAGTACTTC.

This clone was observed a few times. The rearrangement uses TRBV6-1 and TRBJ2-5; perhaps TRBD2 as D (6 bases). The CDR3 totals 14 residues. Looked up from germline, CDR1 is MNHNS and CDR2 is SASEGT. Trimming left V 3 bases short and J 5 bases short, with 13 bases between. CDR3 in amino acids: CASSDRGAGETQYF. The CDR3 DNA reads TGTGCCAGCAGTGACCGGGGCGCGGGGGAGACCCAGTACTTC.

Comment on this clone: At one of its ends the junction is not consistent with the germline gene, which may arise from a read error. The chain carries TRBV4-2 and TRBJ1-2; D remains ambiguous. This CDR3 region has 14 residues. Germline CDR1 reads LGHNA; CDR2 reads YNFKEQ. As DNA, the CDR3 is TGTGCCAGCAGCCGAGGAGGCCCCGAGAGGTTGCCTCACTTC. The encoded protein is CASSRGGPERLPHF.

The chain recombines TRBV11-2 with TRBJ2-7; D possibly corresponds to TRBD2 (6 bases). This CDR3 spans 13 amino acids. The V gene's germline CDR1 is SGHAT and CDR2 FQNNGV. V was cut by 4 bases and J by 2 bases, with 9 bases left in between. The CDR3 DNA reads TGTGCCAGCAGCTACGGGGAGGCCTACGAGCAGTACTTC. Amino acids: CASSYGEAYEQYF.

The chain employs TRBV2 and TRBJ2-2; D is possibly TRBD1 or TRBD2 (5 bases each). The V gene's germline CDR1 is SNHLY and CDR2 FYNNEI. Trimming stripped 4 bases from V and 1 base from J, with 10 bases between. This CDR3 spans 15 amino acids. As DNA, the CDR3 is TGTGCCAGCAGTGGAGGGGCCCGGAACACCGGGGAGCTGTTTTTT. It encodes CASSGGARNTGELFF.

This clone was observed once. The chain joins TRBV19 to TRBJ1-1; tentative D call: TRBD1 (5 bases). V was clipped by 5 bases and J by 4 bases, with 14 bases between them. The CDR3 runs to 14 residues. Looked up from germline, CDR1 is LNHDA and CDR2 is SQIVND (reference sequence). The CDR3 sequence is CASSPIGGATEAFF. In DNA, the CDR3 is TGTGCCAGTAGTCCGATCGGGGGTGCCACTGAAGCTTTCTTT.

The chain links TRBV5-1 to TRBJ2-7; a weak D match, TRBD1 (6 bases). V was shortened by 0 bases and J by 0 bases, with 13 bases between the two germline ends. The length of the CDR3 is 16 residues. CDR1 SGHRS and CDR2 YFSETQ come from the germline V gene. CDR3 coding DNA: TGCGCCAGCAGCTTGGACTCGGGACACACCTCCTACGAGCAGTACTTC. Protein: CASSLDSGHTSYEQYF.

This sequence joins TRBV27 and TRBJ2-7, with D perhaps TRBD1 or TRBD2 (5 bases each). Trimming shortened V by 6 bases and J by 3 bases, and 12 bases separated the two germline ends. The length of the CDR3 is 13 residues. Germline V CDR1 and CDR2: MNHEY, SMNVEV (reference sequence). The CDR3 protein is CASRPGPRYEQYF. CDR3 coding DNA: TGTGCCAGCAGACCGGGACCCCGCTACGAGCAGTACTTC.

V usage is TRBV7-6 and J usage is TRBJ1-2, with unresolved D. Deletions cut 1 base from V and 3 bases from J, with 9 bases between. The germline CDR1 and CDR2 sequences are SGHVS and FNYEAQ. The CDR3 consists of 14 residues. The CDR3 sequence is CASSLEIGDYGYTF. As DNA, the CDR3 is TGTGCCAGCAGCTTAGAAATAGGTGACTATGGCTACACCTTC.

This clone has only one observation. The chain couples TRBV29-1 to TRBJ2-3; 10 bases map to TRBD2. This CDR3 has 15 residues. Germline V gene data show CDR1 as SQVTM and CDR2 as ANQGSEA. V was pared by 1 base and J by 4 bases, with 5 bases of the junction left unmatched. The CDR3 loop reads CSVEVLAGVADTQYF. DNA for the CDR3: TGCAGCGTTGAAGTCCTAGCGGGAGTAGCAGATACGCAGTATTTT.

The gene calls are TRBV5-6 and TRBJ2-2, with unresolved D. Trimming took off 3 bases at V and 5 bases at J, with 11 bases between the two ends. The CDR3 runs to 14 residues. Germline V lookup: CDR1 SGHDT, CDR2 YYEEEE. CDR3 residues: CASSYRRPTGELFF. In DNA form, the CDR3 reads TGTGCCAGCAGCTATCGCCGCCCTACCGGGGAGCTGTTTTTT. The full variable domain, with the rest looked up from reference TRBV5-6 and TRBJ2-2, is DAGVTQSPTHLIKTRGQQVTLRCSPKSGHDTVSWYQQALGQGPQFIFQYYEEEERQRGNFPDRFSGHQFPNYSSELNVNALLLGDSALYLCASSYRRPTGELFFGEGSRLTVL.

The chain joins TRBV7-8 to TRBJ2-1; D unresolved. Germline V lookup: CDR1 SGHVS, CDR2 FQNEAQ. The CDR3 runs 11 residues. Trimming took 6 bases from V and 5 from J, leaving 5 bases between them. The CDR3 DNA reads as TGTGCCAGCAGAGGCCACAATGAGCAGTTCTTC. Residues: CASRGHNEQFF. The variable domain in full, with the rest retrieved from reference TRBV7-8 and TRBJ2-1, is GAGVSQSPRYKVAKRGQDVALRCDPISGHVSLFWYQQALGQGPEFLTYFQNEAQLDKSGLPSDRFFAERPEGSVSTLKIQRTQQEDSAVYLCASRGHNEQFFGPGTRLTVL.

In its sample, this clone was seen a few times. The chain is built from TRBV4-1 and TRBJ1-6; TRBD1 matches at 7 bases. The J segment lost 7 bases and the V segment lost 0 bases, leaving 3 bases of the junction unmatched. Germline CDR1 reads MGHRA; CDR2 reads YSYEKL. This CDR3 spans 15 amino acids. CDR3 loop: CASSQEGTANSPLHF. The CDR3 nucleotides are TGCGCCAGCAGCCAAGAAGGGACAGCGAATTCACCCCTCCACTTT.

The CDR3 bases are TGCGCCAGCAGCCAAGTGGGGAACACCGGGGAGCTGTTTTTT. Translation gives CASSQVGNTGELFF. This rearrangement joins TRBV4-1 to TRBJ2-2; D is unresolved. V was pared by 1 base and J by 1 base, with 4 bases between. Germline V gene lookup returns CDR1 MGHRA and CDR2 YSYEKL. The CDR3 covers 14 residues.

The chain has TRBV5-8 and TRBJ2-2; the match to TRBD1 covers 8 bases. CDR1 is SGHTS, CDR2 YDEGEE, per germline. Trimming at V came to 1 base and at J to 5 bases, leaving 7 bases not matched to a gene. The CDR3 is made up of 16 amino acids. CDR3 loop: CASSLQGARWTGELFF. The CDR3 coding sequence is TGTGCCAGCAGCTTGCAGGGGGCGAGGTGGACCGGGGAGCTGTTTTTT.

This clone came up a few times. The CDR3 reads CASSMTFTYEQYF. The CDR3 DNA reads TGTGCCAGTAGTATGACATTCACCTACGAGCAGTACTTC. The V gene is TRBV19, the J gene TRBJ2-7; the D is unclear. The V gene lost 3 bases and the J gene lost 2 bases, with 8 bases spanning the gap. Germline values: CDR1 LNHDA, CDR2 SQIVND (reference sequence). The CDR3 runs to 13 residues.

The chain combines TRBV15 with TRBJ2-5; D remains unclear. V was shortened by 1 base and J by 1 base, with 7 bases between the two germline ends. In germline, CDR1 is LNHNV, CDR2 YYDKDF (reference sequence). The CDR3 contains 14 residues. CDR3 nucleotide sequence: TGTGCCACCAGCAGAGGACTTGCCCAAGAGACCCAGTACTTC. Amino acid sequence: CATSRGLAQETQYF.

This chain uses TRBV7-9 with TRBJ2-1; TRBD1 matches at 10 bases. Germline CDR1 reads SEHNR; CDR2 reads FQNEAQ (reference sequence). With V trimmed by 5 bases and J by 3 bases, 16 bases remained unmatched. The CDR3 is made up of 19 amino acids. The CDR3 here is CASSPGTGDPPLYYNEQFF. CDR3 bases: TGTGCCAGCAGCCCGGGGACAGGGGATCCCCCTCTTTACTACAATGAGCAGTTCTTC.

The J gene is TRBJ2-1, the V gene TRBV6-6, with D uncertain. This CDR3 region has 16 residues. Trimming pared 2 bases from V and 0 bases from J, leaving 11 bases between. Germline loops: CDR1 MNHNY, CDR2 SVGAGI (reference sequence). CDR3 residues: CASSYELISSYNEQFF. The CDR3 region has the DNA TGTGCCAGCAGTTACGAACTGATAAGCTCCTACAATGAGCAGTTCTTC.

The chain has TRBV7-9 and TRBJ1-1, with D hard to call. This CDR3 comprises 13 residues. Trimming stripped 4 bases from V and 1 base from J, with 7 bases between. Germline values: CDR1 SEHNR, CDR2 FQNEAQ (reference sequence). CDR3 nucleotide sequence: TGTGCCAGCAGCTGGTCAGAGAACACTGAAGCTTTCTTT. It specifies CASSWSENTEAFF.

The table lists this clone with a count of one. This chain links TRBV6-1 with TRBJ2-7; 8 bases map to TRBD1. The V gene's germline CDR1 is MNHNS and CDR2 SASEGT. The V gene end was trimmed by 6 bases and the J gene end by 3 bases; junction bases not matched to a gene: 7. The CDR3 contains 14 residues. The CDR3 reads CASRYGQGVYEQYF. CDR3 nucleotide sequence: TGTGCCAGCAGATACGGACAGGGAGTCTACGAGCAGTACTTC.

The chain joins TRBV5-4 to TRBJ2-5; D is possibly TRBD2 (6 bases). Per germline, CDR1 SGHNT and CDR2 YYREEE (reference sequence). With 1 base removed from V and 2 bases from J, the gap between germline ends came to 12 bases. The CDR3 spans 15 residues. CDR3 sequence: CASSLNGDLQETQYF. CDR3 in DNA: TGTGCCAGCAGCTTGAATGGGGACTTACAAGAGACCCAGTACTTC.

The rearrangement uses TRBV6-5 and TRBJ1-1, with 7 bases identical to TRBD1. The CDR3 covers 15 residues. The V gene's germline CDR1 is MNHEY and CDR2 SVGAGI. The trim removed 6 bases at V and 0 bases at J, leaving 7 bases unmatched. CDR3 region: CASRPTGEVNTEAFF. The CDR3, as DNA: TGTGCCAGCAGACCAACAGGGGAGGTGAACACTGAAGCTTTCTTT.

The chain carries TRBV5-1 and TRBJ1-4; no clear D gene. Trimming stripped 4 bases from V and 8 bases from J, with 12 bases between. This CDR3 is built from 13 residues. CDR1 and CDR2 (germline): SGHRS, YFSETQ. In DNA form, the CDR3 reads TGCGCCAGCAGCGTCTGGGGAAGGGAAAAACTGTTTTTT. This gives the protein CASSVWGREKLFF. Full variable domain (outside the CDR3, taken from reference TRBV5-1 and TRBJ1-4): KAGVTQTPRYLIKTRGQQVTLSCSPISGHRSVSWYQQTPGQGLQFLFEYFSETQRNKGNFPGRFSGRQFSNSRSEMNVSTLELGDSALYLCASSVWGREKLFFGSGTQLSVL.

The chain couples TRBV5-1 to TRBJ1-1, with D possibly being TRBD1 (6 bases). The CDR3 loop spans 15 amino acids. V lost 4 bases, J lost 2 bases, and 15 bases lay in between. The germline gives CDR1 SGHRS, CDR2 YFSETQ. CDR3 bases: TGCGCCAGCAGCGGGGGGCCCTTAATTAACACTGAAGCTTTCTTT. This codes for CASSGGPLINTEAFF.